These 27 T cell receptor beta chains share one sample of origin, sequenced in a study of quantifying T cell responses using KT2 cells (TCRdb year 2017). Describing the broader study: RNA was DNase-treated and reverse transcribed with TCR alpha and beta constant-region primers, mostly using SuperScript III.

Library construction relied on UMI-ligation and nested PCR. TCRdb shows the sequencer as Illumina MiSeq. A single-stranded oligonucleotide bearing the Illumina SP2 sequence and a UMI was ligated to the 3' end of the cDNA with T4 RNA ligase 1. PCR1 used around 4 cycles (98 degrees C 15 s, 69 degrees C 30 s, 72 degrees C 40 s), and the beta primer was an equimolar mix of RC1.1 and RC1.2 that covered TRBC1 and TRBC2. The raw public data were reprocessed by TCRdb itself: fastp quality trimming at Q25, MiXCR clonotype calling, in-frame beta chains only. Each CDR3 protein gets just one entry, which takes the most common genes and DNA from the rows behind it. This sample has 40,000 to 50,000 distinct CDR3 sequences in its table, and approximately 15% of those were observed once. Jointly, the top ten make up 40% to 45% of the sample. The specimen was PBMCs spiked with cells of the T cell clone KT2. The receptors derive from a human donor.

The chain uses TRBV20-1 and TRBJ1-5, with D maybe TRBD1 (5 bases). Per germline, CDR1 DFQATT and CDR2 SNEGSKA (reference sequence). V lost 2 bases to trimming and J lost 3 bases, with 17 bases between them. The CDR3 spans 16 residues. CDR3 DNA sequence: TGCAGTGCTAGACCCCTCCTGGGGGGTAACAATCAGCCCCAGCATTTT. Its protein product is CSARPLLGGNNQPQHF.

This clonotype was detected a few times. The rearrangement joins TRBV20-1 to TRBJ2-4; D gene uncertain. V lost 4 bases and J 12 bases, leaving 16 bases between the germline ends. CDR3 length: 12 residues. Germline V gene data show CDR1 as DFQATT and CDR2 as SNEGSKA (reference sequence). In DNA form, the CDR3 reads TGCAGTGCTACCTTGGACCTTCAGGCTCAGTACTTC. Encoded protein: CSATLDLQAQYF.

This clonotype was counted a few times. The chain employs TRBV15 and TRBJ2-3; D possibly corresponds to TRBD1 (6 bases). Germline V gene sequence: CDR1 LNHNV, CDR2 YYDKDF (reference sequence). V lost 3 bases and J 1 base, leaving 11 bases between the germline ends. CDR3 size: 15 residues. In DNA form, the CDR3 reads TGTGCCACCAGCAGTCAGGGGCCCGGCACAGATACGCAGTATTTT. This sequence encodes CATSSQGPGTDTQYF.

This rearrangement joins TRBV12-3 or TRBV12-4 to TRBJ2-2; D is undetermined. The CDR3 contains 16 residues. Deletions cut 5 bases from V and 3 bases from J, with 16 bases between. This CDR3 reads CASSIDSWSYTGELFF. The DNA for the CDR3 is TGTGCCAGCAGTATAGACTCGTGGTCCTACACCGGGGAGCTGTTTTTT.

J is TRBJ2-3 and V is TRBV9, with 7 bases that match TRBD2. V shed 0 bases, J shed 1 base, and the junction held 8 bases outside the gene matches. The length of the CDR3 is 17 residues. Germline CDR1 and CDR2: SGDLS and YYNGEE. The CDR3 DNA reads TGTGCCAGCAGCGTAGGCGGAAGCGGGGAAGGCACAGATACGCAGTATTTT. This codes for CASSVGGSGEGTDTQYF.

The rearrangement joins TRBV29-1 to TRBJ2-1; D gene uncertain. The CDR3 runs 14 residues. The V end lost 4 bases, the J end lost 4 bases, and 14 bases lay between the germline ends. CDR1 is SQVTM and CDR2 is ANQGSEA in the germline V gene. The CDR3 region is CSVVHDLEYNEQFF. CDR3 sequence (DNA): TGCAGCGTTGTACACGATTTGGAGTACAATGAGCAGTTCTTC.

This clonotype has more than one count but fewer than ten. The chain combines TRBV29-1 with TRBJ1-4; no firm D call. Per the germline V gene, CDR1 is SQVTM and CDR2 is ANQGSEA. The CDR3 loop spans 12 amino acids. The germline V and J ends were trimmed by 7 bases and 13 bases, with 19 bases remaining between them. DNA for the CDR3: TGCAGCGCCCTGCTCCCAGCCTTCGGACTGTTTTTT. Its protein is CSALLPAFGLFF. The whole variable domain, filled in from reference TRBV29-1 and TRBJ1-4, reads SAVISQKPSRDICQRGTSLTIQCQVDSQVTMMFWYRQQPGQSLTLIATANQGSEATYESGFVIDKFPISRPNLTFSTLTVSNMSPEDSSIYLCSALLPAFGLFFGSGTQLSVL.

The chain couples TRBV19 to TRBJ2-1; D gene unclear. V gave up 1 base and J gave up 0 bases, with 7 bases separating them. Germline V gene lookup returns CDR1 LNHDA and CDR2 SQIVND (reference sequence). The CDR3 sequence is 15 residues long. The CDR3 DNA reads TGTGCCAGTAGTATAGGTCCGAGCTCCTACAATGAGCAGTTCTTC. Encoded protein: CASSIGPSSYNEQFF.

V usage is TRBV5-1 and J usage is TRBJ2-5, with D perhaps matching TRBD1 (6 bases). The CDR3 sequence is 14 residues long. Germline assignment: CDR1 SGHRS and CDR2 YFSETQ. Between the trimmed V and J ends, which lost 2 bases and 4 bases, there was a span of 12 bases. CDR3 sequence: CASSLQGTRETQYF. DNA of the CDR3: TGCGCCAGCAGCTTACAGGGTACCAGAGAGACCCAGTACTTC. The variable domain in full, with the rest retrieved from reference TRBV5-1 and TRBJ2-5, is KAGVTQTPRYLIKTRGQQVTLSCSPISGHRSVSWYQQTPGQGLQFLFEYFSETQRNKGNFPGRFSGRQFSNSRSEMNVSTLELGDSALYLCASSLQGTRETQYFGPGTRLLVL.

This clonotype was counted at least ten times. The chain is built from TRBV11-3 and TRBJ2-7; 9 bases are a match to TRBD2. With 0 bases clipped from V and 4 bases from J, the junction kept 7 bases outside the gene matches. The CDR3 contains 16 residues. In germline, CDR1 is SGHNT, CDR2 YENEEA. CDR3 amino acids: CASSLDASGDRYEQYF. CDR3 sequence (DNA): TGTGCCAGCAGCTTAGACGCTAGCGGGGACAGATACGAGCAGTACTTC.

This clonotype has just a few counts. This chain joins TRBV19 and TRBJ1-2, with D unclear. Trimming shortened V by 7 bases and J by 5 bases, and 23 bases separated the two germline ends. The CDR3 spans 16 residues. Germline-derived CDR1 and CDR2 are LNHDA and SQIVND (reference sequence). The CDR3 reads CASKVGAGPSRYGYTF. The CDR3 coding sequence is TGTGCCAGTAAAGTCGGCGCGGGCCCCTCGAGGTATGGCTACACCTTC.

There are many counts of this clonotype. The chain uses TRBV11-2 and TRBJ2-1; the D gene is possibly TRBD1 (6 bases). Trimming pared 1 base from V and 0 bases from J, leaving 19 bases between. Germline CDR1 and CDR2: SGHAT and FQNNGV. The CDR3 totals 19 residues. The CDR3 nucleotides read TGTGCCAGCAGCTTAGGTCGTTGGACAGCCAATAGCTCCTACAATGAGCAGTTCTTC. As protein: CASSLGRWTANSSYNEQFF.

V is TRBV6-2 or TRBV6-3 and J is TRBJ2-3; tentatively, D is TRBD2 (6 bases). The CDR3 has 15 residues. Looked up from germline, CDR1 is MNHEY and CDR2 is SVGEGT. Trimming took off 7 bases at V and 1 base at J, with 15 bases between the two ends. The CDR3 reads CASNIGASGTDTQYF. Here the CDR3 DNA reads TGTGCCAGCAATATTGGTGCTAGCGGCACAGATACGCAGTATTTT.

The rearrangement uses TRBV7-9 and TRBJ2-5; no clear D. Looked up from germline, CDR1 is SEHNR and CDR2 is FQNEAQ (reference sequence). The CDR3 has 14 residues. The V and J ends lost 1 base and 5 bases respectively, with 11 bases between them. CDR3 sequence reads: CASSLEQLGETQYF. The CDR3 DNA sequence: TGTGCCAGCAGCTTAGAACAGTTGGGGGAGACCCAGTACTTC. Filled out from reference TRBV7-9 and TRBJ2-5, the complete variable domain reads DTGVSQNPRHKITKRGQNVTFRCDPISEHNRLYWYRQTLGQGPEFLTYFQNEAQLEKSRLLSDRFSAERPKGSFSTLEIQRTEQGDSAMYLCASSLEQLGETQYFGPGTRLLVL.

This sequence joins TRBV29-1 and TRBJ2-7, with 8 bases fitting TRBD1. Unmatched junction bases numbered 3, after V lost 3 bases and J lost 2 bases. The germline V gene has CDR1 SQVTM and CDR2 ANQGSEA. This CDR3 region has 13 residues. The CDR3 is CSVEEQGAYEQYF. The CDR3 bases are TGCAGCGTTGAGGAACAGGGGGCCTACGAGCAGTACTTC.

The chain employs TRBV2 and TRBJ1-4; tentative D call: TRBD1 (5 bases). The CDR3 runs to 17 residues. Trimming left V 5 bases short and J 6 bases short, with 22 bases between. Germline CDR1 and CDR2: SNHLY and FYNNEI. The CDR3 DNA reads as TGTGCCAGCAGTTCCTTTTCCGGAAAGGGGCCTTATGAAAAACTGTTTTTT. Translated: CASSSFSGKGPYEKLFF. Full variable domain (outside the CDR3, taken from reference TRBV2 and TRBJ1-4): EPEVTQTPSHQVTQMGQEVILRCVPISNHLYFYWYRQILGQKVEFLVSFYNNEISEKSEIFDDQFSVERPDGSNFTLKIRSTKLEDSAMYFCASSSFSGKGPYEKLFFGSGTQLSVL.

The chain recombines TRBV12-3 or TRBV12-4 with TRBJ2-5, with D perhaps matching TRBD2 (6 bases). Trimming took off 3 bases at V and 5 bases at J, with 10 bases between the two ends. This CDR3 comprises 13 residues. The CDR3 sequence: CASSFRGSETQYF. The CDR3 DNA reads TGTGCCAGCAGTTTTCGGGGGTCGGAGACCCAGTACTTC.

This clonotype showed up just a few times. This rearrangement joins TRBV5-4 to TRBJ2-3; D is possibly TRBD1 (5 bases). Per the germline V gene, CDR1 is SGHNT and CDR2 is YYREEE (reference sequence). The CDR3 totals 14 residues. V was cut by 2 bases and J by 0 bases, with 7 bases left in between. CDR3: CASSFDRSTDTQYF. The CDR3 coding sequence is TGTGCCAGCAGCTTTGACAGAAGCACAGATACGCAGTATTTT.

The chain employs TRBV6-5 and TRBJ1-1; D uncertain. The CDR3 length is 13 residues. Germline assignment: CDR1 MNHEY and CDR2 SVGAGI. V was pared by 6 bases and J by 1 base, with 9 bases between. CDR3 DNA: TGTGCCAGCAGCCCCCCTAAGAACACTGAAGCTTTCTTT. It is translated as CASSPPKNTEAFF.

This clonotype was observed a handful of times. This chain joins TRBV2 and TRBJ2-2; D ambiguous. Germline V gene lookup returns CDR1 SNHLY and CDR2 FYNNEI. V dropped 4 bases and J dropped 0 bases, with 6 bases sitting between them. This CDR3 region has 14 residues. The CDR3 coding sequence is TGTGCCAGCAGTGTAGGGTCGAACACCGGGGAGCTGTTTTTT. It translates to CASSVGSNTGELFF.

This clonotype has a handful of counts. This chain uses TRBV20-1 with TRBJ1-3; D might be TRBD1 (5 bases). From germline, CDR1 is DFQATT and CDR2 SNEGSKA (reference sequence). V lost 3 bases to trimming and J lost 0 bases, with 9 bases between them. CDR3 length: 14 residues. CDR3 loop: CSASQGYSGNTIYF. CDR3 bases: TGCAGTGCTAGTCAGGGATACTCTGGAAACACCATATATTTT.

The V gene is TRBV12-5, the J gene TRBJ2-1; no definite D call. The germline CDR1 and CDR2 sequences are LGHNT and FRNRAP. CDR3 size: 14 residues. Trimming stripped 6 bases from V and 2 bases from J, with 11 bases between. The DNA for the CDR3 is TGTGCTAGTGGCCCCCTTGGGGCCTACAATGAGCAGTTCTTC. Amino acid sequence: CASGPLGAYNEQFF. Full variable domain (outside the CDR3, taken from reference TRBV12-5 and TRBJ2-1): DARVTQTPRHKVTEMGQEVTMRCQPILGHNTVFWYRQTMMQGLELLAYFRNRAPLDDSGMPKDRFSAEMPDATLATLKIQPSEPRDSAVYFCASGPLGAYNEQFFGPGTRLTVL.

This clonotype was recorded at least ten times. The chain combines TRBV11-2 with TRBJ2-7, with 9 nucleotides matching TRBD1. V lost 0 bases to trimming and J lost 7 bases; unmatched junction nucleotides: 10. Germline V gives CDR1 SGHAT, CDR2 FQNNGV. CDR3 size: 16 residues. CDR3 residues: CASSLEMGQGYREQYF. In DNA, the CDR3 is TGTGCCAGCAGCTTAGAAATGGGACAGGGTTATAGAGAGCAGTACTTC.

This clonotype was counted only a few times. Written as DNA, the CDR3 is TGTGCCAGCAGCCCAGCAGGGGGGGGCCAGCCCCAGCATTTT. It specifies CASSPAGGGQPQHF. The chain links TRBV9 to TRBJ1-5; 7 bases are shared with TRBD1. The CDR3 is 14 amino acids. V trimming: 4 bases; J trimming: 7 bases; junction bases outside the gene matches: 8. CDR1 and CDR2 from the germline V gene are SGDLS and YYNGEE.

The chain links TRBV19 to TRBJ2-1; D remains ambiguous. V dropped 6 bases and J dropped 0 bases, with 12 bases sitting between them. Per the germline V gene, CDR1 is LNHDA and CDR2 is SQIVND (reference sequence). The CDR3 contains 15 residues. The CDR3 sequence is CASRASVSSYNEQFF. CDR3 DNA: TGTGCCAGTAGGGCCTCGGTGAGCTCCTACAATGAGCAGTTCTTC.

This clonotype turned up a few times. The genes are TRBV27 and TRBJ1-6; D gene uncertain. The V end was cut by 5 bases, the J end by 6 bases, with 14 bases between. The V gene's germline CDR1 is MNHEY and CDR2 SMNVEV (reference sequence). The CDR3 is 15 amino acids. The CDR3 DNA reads TGTGCCAGCAGTACCGGGAGCACGGGTAATTCACCCCTCCACTTT. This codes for CASSTGSTGNSPLHF.

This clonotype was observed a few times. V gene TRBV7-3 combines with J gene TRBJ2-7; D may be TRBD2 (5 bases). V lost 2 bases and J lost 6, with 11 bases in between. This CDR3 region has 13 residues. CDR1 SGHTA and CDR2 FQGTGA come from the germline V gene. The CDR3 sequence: CASSLLDGVEQYF. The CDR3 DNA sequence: TGTGCCAGCAGCTTACTTGACGGGGTCGAGCAGTACTTC. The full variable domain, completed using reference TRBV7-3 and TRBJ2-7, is GAGVSQTPSNKVTEKGKYVELRCDPISGHTALYWYRQSLGQGPEFLIYFQGTGAADDSGLPNDRFFAVRPEGSVSTLKIQRTERGDSAVYLCASSLLDGVEQYFGPGTRLTVT.